The 19 T cell receptor beta chains below were found in one sample sequenced in a study of T-cell memory formation after mild COVID-19. From the 5' RACE reads, TCRdb called clonotypes with MiXCR, one entry per CDR3 protein. The sample yields 190,000 or so distinct CDR3 sequences, about 22% seen once. Specimen: PBMCs or a T cell subset sorted from them (not recorded which). The source of these receptors is an adult woman who had mild COVID-19 (a few samples of this study predate the infection). Cell type and time point are not known.

CDR3 nucleotides: TGTGCCTGGAGTGTAGGGCAGGGGGCCGAGCAGTACTTC. Its protein product is CAWSVGQGAEQYF. The chain combines TRBV30 with TRBJ2-7; 8 bases map to TRBD1. Germline lookup yields CDR1 GTSNPN and CDR2 SVGIG (reference sequence). Losses at the gene ends were 0 bases for V and 6 bases for J; bases not matched to a gene: 4. CDR3 length: 13 residues. Full variable domain (rest looked up from reference TRBV30 and TRBJ2-7): SQTIHQWPATLVQPVGSPLSLECTVEGTSNPNLYWYRQAAGRGLQLLFYSVGIGQISSEVPQNLSASRPQDRQFILSSKKLLLSDSGFYLCAWSVGQGAEQYFGPGTRLTVT.

The V call is TRBV9, the J call TRBJ1-2, with D perhaps matching TRBD1 (6 bases). V lost 3 bases to trimming and J lost 5 bases, with 26 bases between them. The germline V gene encodes CDR1 SGDLS and CDR2 YYNGEE. This CDR3 has 18 residues. CDR3 residues: CASSAAIFGQLQPYGYTF. The CDR3 bases are TGTGCCAGCAGCGCAGCAATCTTTGGACAGTTACAGCCTTATGGCTACACCTTC. The variable domain in full, with the rest retrieved from reference TRBV9 and TRBJ1-2, is DSGVTQTPKHLITATGQRVTLRCSPRSGDLSVYWYQQSLDQGLQFLIQYYNGEERAKGNILERFSAQQFPDLHSELNLSSLELGDSALYFCASSAAIFGQLQPYGYTFGSGTRLTVV.

V usage is TRBV19 and J usage is TRBJ2-7; 8 positions agree with TRBD2. The V gene end was trimmed by 1 base and the J gene end by 5 bases; junction bases not matched to a gene: 7. Germline-derived CDR1 and CDR2 are LNHDA and SQIVND (reference sequence). The CDR3 consists of 15 residues. CDR3: CASSIASGRGNEQYF. As DNA, the CDR3 is TGTGCCAGTAGTATAGCGAGCGGGAGAGGCAACGAGCAGTACTTC.

V and J are TRBV20-1 and TRBJ2-3; 8 nucleotides agree with TRBD2. After removal of 2 bases from V and 4 bases from J, the junction contained 8 bases not matched to a gene. The CDR3 totals 15 residues. Germline assignment: CDR1 DFQATT and CDR2 SNEGSKA (reference sequence). CDR3 amino acids: CSARREGGRSDTQYF. The DNA for the CDR3 is TGCAGTGCTAGACGGGAGGGCGGTCGGTCAGATACGCAGTATTTT.

A few counts support this clonotype. V gene TRBV12-3 or TRBV12-4 combines with J gene TRBJ2-7; TRBD1 matches 11 bases. After removal of 3 bases from V and 5 bases from J, the junction contained 6 bases not matched to a gene. CDR3 size: 15 residues. The CDR3 DNA sequence: TGTGCCAGCAGTTTTGGGACAGGGGGTCTCGACGAGCAGTACTTC. It codes for CASSFGTGGLDEQYF.

The chain uses TRBV30 and TRBJ2-4; D is possibly TRBD2 (5 bases). The CDR3 totals 12 residues. CDR1 and CDR2 (germline): GTSNPN, SVGIG (reference sequence). Between the trimmed V and J ends, which lost 0 bases and 8 bases, there was a span of 8 bases. The CDR3 reads CAWSVMGDIQYF. The CDR3 DNA reads as TGTGCCTGGAGTGTAATGGGAGACATTCAGTACTTC.

The chain has TRBV3-1 and TRBJ2-5, with D maybe TRBD2 (5 bases). Looked up from germline, CDR1 is LGHDT and CDR2 is YNNKEL (reference sequence). This CDR3 region has 16 residues. Deletions cut 0 bases from V and 0 bases from J, with 11 bases between. The CDR3 bases are TGTGCCAGCAGCCAAGACCCTAGCTCGTACCAAGAGACCCAGTACTTC. Protein product: CASSQDPSSYQETQYF.

There are a few counts of this clonotype. The chain is built from TRBV6-2 or TRBV6-3 and TRBJ1-1; D gene ambiguous. V was clipped by 5 bases and J by 5 bases, with 12 bases between them. The germline V gene has CDR1 MNHEY and CDR2 SVGEGT. The CDR3 runs 13 residues. The chain's CDR3 is CASSRGERTEAFF. In DNA form, the CDR3 reads TGTGCCAGCAGTCGCGGGGAACGGACTGAAGCTTTCTTT.

J is TRBJ2-6 and V is TRBV6-5; weak D call: TRBD2 (6 bases). Germline V gene sequence: CDR1 MNHEY, CDR2 SVGAGI. The CDR3 is 17 amino acids. Trimming removed 7 bases at V and 0 bases at J, with 16 bases between. The CDR3 nucleotides read TGTGCCAGCACTGTTTTCGGGACTCGCTCTGGGGCCAACGTCCTGACTTTC. Its protein is CASTVFGTRSGANVLTF.

The chain joins TRBV27 to TRBJ2-3; D gene uncertain. Germline lookup yields CDR1 MNHEY and CDR2 SMNVEV (reference sequence). This CDR3 has 13 residues. The V gene lost 6 bases and the J gene lost 2 bases, with 9 bases spanning the gap. Here the CDR3 reads CASRPDLTDTQYF. CDR3 bases: TGTGCCAGCAGGCCCGATCTCACAGATACGCAGTATTTT.

This clonotype was detected only a few times. This rearrangement joins TRBV7-9 to TRBJ1-1; 7 bases are shared with TRBD1. The CDR3 has 15 amino acids. The ends lost 3 bases at V and 3 bases at J; junction bases unmatched: 7. Per the germline V gene, CDR1 is SEHNR and CDR2 is FQNEAQ (reference sequence). Here the CDR3 DNA reads TGTGCCAGCAGCTTTAGGGGGCGTGGGGACACTGAAGCTTTCTTT. Protein: CASSFRGRGDTEAFF. Together with reference TRBV7-9 and TRBJ1-1, the CDR3 gives the full variable domain: DTGVSQNPRHKITKRGQNVTFRCDPISEHNRLYWYRQTLGQGPEFLTYFQNEAQLEKSRLLSDRFSAERPKGSFSTLEIQRTEQGDSAMYLCASSFRGRGDTEAFFGQGTRLTVV.

The genes are TRBV7-6 and TRBJ1-4, with 10 bases fitting TRBD1. V was clipped by 2 bases and J by 8 bases; unmatched bases: 11. CDR1 is SGHVS and CDR2 is FNYEAQ in the germline V gene. This CDR3 is 17 amino acids long. CDR3 region: CASSLIPQGTGAEKLFF. CDR3 DNA: TGTGCCAGCAGCTTAATCCCCCAAGGGACAGGGGCGGAAAAACTGTTTTTT.

In this sample, this clonotype turned up a few times. The J gene is TRBJ2-1, the V gene TRBV11-2, with a possible D match to TRBD2 (6 bases). The CDR3 totals 16 residues. V lost 4 bases and J lost 3, with 16 bases in between. Germline V gene data show CDR1 as SGHAT and CDR2 as FQNNGV. The CDR3 DNA reads as TGTGCCAGCAGCTCGGGACTCCCACCTATCTACAATGAGCAGTTCTTC. Its protein is CASSSGLPPIYNEQFF.

This chain links TRBV21-1 with TRBJ2-1; the table's D call, TRBD2, has no DNA check behind it. TRBV21-1 is a recognized pseudogene. The CDR3 extends over 13 amino acids. The CDR3 DNA follows: TGTGCCAGCAAGTCCCCGGAGTACAATGAGCAGTTCTTC. Its translation is CASKSPEYNEQFF.

This clonotype was seen at least ten times. The V gene is TRBV7-6, the J gene TRBJ2-1; TRBD1 aligns across 10 bases. V lost 1 base and J lost 0; bases outside the gene matches: 12. Germline V gene sequence: CDR1 SGHVS, CDR2 FNYEAQ. There are 20 residues in the CDR3. CDR3 region: CASSLGRTSGTGASYNEQFF. The CDR3 bases are TGTGCCAGCAGCTTAGGGCGGACATCCGGGACAGGGGCCTCCTACAATGAGCAGTTCTTC.

A few counts support this clonotype. J is TRBJ1-1 and V is TRBV6-6; no firm D call. Germline CDR1 reads MNHNY; CDR2 reads SVGAGI (reference sequence). This CDR3 region has 14 residues. The ends were cut back, 0 bases at V and 4 bases at J, with 9 bases in the middle. The CDR3 region has the DNA TGTGCCAGCAGTTACTCCTCCATCGGCACTGAAGCTTTCTTT. Translated: CASSYSSIGTEAFF.

Many counts were recorded for this clonotype. The genes are TRBV5-6 and TRBJ2-1; D ambiguous. Trimming took 2 bases from V and 9 from J, leaving 12 bases between them. CDR3 length: 13 amino acids. Germline loops: CDR1 SGHDT, CDR2 YYEEEE. Written as DNA, the CDR3 is TGTGCCAGCAGCTTATCCGGTCCGGGTGAGCAGTTCTTC. This gives the protein CASSLSGPGEQFF.

The V call is TRBV29-1, the J call TRBJ2-7; 13 bases match TRBD2. The germline CDR1 and CDR2 sequences are SQVTM and ANQGSEA. CDR3 size: 14 residues. J lost 4 bases, V lost 6 bases, and 6 bases had no gene match. The CDR3 here is CSVETSGRAYEQYF. The CDR3, as DNA: TGCAGCGTCGAAACTAGCGGGAGGGCGTACGAGCAGTACTTC.

This clonotype has a handful of counts. The chain is built from TRBV7-2 and TRBJ2-2; 10 bases line up with TRBD1. Looked up from germline, CDR1 is SGHTA and CDR2 is FQGNSA. The CDR3 is 15 amino acids. Trimming at V came to 3 bases and at J to 6 bases, leaving 4 bases not matched to a gene. In nucleotides, the CDR3 is TGTGCCAGCAGCTTGGACAGGGGGTGGGCCGGGGAGCTGTTTTTT. Translated: CASSLDRGWAGELFF.